This TCR beta chain stems from a study of T-cell reconstitution after alpha-beta-depleted transplantation in children. Regarding the study as a whole: At around two months after transplant, the alpha-beta T cells were reportedly derived from several hundred expanded clones that came from non-depleted graft cells. Recipient T cells and thymic progenitors that survived gave rise to the high TCRbeta diversity observed at day 60 in some patients. Counts and diversity of T cells one year after transplant came mostly from newly produced T cells.

This clonotype has ten or more counts. Its antigen is currently unknown. The CDR3 has 14 amino acids. V was pared by 3 bases and J by 0 bases, with 8 bases between. CDR1 SGHTA and CDR2 FQGTGA come from the germline V gene. Preparation of the TCRbeta library used unique molecular identifiers. From the PCR reads, TCRdb called clonotypes with MiXCR, one entry per CDR3 protein. The sample has about 290,000 distinct CDR3 sequences; around a tenth are singletons. The receptor was isolated from a boy younger than two with acute myeloid leukemia, due to receive a stem cell transplant. The input for sequencing was PBMCs, taken before TCRalphabeta/CD19-depleted stem cell transplant. The chain has TRBV7-3 and TRBJ1-1; D is unresolved. CDR3 amino acids: CASSFLGLNTEAFF. For the CDR3, the DNA is TGTGCCAGCAGCTTCCTTGGACTGAACACTGAAGCTTTCTTT. Full variable domain (remainder filled in from reference TRBV7-3 and TRBJ1-1): GAGVSQTPSNKVTEKGKYVELRCDPISGHTALYWYRQSLGQGPEFLIYFQGTGAADDSGLPNDRFFAVRPEGSVSTLKIQRTERGDSAVYLCASSFLGLNTEAFFGQGTRLTVV.